This T cell receptor beta chain was captured by sequencing in a study of liver allograft versus peripheral blood T cells. In the study overall: The authors compared T cell receptor repertoires in transplanted livers with recipients' peripheral blood repertoires. Study-wide findings and caveats: In liver allografts, T cell receptor repertoires reportedly differed from the repertoires found in peripheral blood.

TCRdb re-analysed the reads in MiXCR, keeping a single row per CDR3 protein. Of over 750 distinct CDR3 sequences in the sample, less than 20% were seen once. Sample share makes this clonotype medium-sized. What it binds is unknown. Trimming removed 5 bases at V and 12 bases at J, with 13 bases between. CDR3 length equals 12 residues. This chain connects TRBV12-3 or TRBV12-4 to TRBJ1-4; D gene ambiguous. The origin of this receptor is a human patient who had a liver transplant. Some of these T cells may belong to the graft donor. This CDR3 is CASSPRSRELFF. The DNA of the CDR3 is TGTGCCAGCAGTCCCCGGTCGCGGGAACTGTTTTTT.